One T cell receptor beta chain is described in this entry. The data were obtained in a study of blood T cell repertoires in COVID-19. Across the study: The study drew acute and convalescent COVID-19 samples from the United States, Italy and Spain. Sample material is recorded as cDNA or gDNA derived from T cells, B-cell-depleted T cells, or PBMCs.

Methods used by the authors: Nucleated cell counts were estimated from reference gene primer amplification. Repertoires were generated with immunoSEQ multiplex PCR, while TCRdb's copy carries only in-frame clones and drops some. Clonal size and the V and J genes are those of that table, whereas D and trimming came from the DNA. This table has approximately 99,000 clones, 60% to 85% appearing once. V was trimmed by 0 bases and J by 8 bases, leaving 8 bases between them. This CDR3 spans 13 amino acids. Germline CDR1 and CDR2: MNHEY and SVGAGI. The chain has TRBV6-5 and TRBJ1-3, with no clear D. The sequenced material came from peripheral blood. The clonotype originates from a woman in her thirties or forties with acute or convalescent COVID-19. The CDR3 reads CASSYSFLDTIYF. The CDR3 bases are TGTGCCAGCAGTTACTCCTTCTTAGACACCATATATTTT.